This TCR beta chain stems from a study of CD8+ T cells in alopecia areata. Overall study context: For the treated group, dosing was oral tofacitinib at 5 to 10 mg twice daily.

Study-wide results and limits: Among patients, TCR sharing was less clear than in mice, a difference possibly due in part to HLA diversity in the patient population.

A remark on this clone: The antigen remains unidentified.

Investigators isolated RNA and reverse transcribed it into cDNA to act as the sequencing template. TCRdb's copy holds only in-frame clones and misses some; the assay was immunoSEQ multiplex PCR. In the table there are over 110,000 clones, approximately 50% of which are singletons. Looked up from germline, CDR1 is SQVTM and CDR2 is ANQGSEA. V lost 5 bases to trimming and J lost 6 bases, with 12 bases between them. The CDR3 sequence is 12 residues long. The input for sequencing was CD4+ T cells sorted from blood, taken at week 0. The source of this sequence is a human donor with alopecia areata. J is TRBJ2-3 and V is TRBV29-1; D assignment may be TRBD1 or TRBD2 (5 bases each). The CDR3 here is CSVWDPRDTQYF. CDR3 coding DNA: TGCAGCGTTTGGGACCCTAGGGATACGCAGTATTTT.